This T cell receptor beta chain was sequenced for a study of early T cells in non-severe SARS-CoV-2 infection (dated by TCRdb to about 2021). About the investigation overall: TCR sequencing used bulk RNA from unsorted whole blood, so alpha and beta chains could not be paired. What the work shows at the level of the full study, not this receptor alone: VDJdb matching was skewed toward anti-spike CD8 responses, so virus-specific expansions were likely underestimated and private and CD4 specificities were missed.

The germline V gene specifies SGHRS as CDR1 and YFSETQ as CDR2. Inclusive of the bounding cysteine and phenylalanine, the CDR3 is 16 residues long. The entry retains the CDR3 DNA only, 48 bases that are in frame from base 1. Between the V and J ends, shortened by 0 bases and 0 bases respectively, the junction contains 10 bases. The study was a case-control design nested within a healthcare worker cohort in London, UK, with weekly nasopharyngeal swab PCR tests and blood sampling. Healthcare workers were recruited between 23 and 31 March 2020, during the week of the UK lockdown, and were followed weekly for up to roughly 15 weeks. This clonotype was seen only a few times. The antigen it recognizes is unknown. Base qualities are not provided; no much larger clone lies one nucleotide away. Library preparation used 5' RACE. TCRdb records NextSeq 500 as the sequencer. In the TCR library protocol, unique molecular identifiers were attached to individual cDNA molecules to correct for PCR bias and sequencing error. Both TCR alpha and beta chains were sequenced, and tight co-correlation was observed between alpha and beta sequence abundances in each sample. The original pipeline was this. V gene, J gene and CDR3 annotation of TCR sequences was performed with Decombinator V4. Expanded TCRs were defined as changing significantly between any two time points under a Poisson model with p below 0.0001. TCR abundances were normalised to the total number of TCRs sequenced in each sample and reported as counts per million. MAIT TCRs were defined by TRAV1-2 paired with TRAJ12, TRAJ20 or TRAJ33, and iNKT TCRs by TRAV10 paired with TRAJ18. VDJdb, accessed 1 November 2021, was searched for CMV, EBV and SARS-CoV-2 annotated TCRs, excluding TCRs annotated for multiple antigens. Using fastp trimming at Q25 and MiXCR clonotype assembly, TCRdb reanalyzed the public sequencing data and kept in-frame beta chains. A single entry per CDR3 protein holds the most common genes and DNA from its merged rows. TCRdb, not the original authors, processed these V and J calls. This sample lists more than 70,000 distinct CDR3 sequences; 11% were detected once. Of the sample, more than 10% falls within the top ten clones.

This sample comprised whole blood, obtained at baseline. The sequence joins TRBV5-1 to TRBJ1-3, with the identity of the D gene unclear. The source is an adult who was a healthcare worker with PCR-confirmed SARS-CoV-2 infection or an uninfected control (not recorded which). Here is the DNA: TGCGCCAGCAGCTTGGTTCCGGGTCCCTCTGGAAACACCATATATTTT. Its product reads: CASSLVPGPSGNTIYF.